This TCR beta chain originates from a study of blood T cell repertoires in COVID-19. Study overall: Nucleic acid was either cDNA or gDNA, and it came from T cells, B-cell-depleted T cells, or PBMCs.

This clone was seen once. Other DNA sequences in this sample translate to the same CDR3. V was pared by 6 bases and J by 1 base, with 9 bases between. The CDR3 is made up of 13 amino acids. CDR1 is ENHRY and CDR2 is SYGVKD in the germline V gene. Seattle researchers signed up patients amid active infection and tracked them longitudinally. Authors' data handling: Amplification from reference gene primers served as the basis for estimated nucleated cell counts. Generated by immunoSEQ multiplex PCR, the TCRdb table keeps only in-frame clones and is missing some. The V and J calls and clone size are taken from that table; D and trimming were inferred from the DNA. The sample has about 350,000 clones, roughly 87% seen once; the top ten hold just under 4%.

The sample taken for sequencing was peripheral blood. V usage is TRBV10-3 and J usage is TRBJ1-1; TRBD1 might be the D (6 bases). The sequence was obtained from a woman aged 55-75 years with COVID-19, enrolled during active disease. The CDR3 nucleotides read TGTGCCATCAGCCCGGGACAGAACACTGAAGCTTTCTTT. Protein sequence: CAISPGQNTEAFF.